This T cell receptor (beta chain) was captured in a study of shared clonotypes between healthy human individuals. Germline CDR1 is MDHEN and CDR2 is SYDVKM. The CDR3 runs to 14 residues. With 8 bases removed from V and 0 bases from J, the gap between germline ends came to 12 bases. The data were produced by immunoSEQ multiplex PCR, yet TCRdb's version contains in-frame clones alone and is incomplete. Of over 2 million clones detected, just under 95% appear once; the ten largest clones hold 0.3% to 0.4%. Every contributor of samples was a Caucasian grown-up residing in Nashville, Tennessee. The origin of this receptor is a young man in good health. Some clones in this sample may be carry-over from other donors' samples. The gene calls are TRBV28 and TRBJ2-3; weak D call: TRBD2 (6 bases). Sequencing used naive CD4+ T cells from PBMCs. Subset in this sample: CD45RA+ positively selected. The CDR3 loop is CASGKAGSTDTQYF. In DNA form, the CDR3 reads TGTGCCAGCGGGAAAGCGGGCAGCACAGATACGCAGTATTTT. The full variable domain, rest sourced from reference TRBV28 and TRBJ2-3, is DVKVTQSSRYLVKRTGEKVFLECVQDMDHENMFWYRQDPGLGLRLIYFSYDVKMKEKGDIPEGYSVSREKKERFSLILESASTNQTSMYLCASGKAGSTDTQYFGPGTRLTVL.